This T cell receptor beta chain was recorded in a study of blood T cell repertoires in COVID-19. This clone has a single count. The CDR3 covers 13 residues. Germline V gives CDR1 MNHEY, CDR2 SMNVEV (reference sequence). The germline V and J ends were trimmed by 6 bases and 6 bases, with 14 bases remaining between them. Only in-frame clones appear in the TCRdb table, and some are missing; sequencing was by immunoSEQ multiplex PCR. This table holds 450,000 to 600,000 clones, roughly 87% found once. This sequence joins TRBV27 and TRBJ1-2, with no clear D. The specimen was PBMCs or T cells enriched from blood (not recorded which). The sequence was collected from a woman aged 18-29 years who had recovered from COVID-19. The CDR3 nucleotides are TGTGCCAGCAGCGCGTCACTGTTGGATGGCTACACCTTC. Translated, it gives CASSASLLDGYTF.